The 18 T cell receptor beta chains below all came from one sample that was sequenced in a study of blood T cell repertoires in COVID-19 (dated by TCRdb to about 2020). The library came from the immunoSEQ multiplex PCR assay. As stored in TCRdb, this immuneACCESS dataset retains in-frame rearrangements with V and J assigned. A fraction of the clones does not appear; measured against another copy, unresolved V genes explain less than half of the discrepancy, and the remainder lacks a known reason. This sample gives about 95,000 clones in total; roughly 79% of them show up just once. Together, the top ten hold around 5.2% of the sample. Material: peripheral blood. These receptors all stem from an elderly man with COVID-19, enrolled during active disease.

The chain joins TRBV10-3 to TRBJ1-5; D call uncertain. V was pared by 2 bases and J by 2 bases, with 16 bases between. The CDR3 totals 17 residues. Germline-derived CDR1 and CDR2 are ENHRY and SYGVKD. The CDR3 coding sequence is TGTGCCATCAGTGAGCCCGGGTCATTCGGTGGCAATCAGCCCCAGCATTTT. It codes for CAISEPGSFGGNQPQHF.

This chain joins TRBV28 and TRBJ2-7, with 8 bases matching TRBD2. This CDR3 spans 15 amino acids. V gave up 6 bases and J gave up 6 bases; unmatched junction bases: 13. Per germline, CDR1 MDHEN and CDR2 SYDVKM. The CDR3 DNA reads TGTGCCAGCAGACTACCGGGACTAGTGTTCCGCGAGCAGTACTTC. It codes for CASRLPGLVFREQYF.

This sequence joins TRBV7-5 and TRBJ2-7; the tabulated D call, TRBD2, remains unverified against the DNA. TRBV7-5 is classified as a pseudogene. The CDR3 totals 16 residues. The CDR3 loop is CVRSLPGGGGSYEQYF. The CDR3 nucleotides are TGTGTCAGAAGCCTCCCCGGGGGGGGAGGGTCCTACGAGCAGTACTTC.

The chain joins TRBV6-2 or TRBV6-3 to TRBJ2-1; 7 bases align to TRBD1. The CDR3 has 15 amino acids. Germline trimming cut 5 bases from V and 5 bases from J; bases unmatched to any gene: 9. Germline V lookup: CDR1 MNHEY, CDR2 SVGEGT. CDR3 loop: CASSRDRVRDNEQFF. The CDR3 nucleotides are TGTGCCAGCAGTCGCGACAGGGTGAGAGACAATGAGCAGTTCTTC.

As concerns this clone: Different DNA sequences within this sample yield the same CDR3. The V gene is TRBV6-5, the J gene TRBJ1-5, with 11 bases identical to TRBD1. V lost 6 bases and J lost 4; bases outside the gene matches: 2. CDR3 length: 14 residues. Germline lookup yields CDR1 MNHEY and CDR2 SVGAGI. The CDR3 loop is CASRDRGRNQPQHF. CDR3 nucleotides: TGTGCCAGCAGGGACAGGGGGCGAAATCAGCCCCAGCATTTT.

This clone showed up just once. This chain uses TRBV15 with TRBJ1-1; no clear D. This CDR3 contains 11 residues. Trimming shortened V by 5 bases and J by 3 bases, and 4 bases separated the two germline ends. Per germline, CDR1 LNHNV and CDR2 YYDKDF (reference sequence). The CDR3 sequence: CATSSYTEAFF. DNA for the CDR3: TGTGCCACCAGCTCCTACACTGAAGCTTTCTTT. The entire variable domain, with the rest obtained from reference TRBV15 and TRBJ1-1, is as follows: DAMVIQNPRYQVTQFGKPVTLSCSQTLNHNVMYWYQQKSSQAPKLLFHYYDKDFNNEADTPDNFQSRRPNTSFCFLDIRSPGLGDTAMYLCATSSYTEAFFGQGTRLTVV.

The genes are TRBV27 and TRBJ2-3; TRBD1 is a possible D gene (6 bases). The V end lost 8 bases, the J end lost 5 bases, and 20 bases lay between the germline ends. This CDR3 spans 15 amino acids. Germline V gene data show CDR1 as MNHEY and CDR2 as SMNVEV (reference sequence). The CDR3 protein is CASGFLMGAQDTQYF. For the CDR3, the DNA is TGTGCCAGCGGGTTTTTGATGGGGGCGCAAGATACGCAGTATTTT.

The chain joins TRBV14 to TRBJ2-5; 9 bases map to TRBD1. Germline values: CDR1 SGHDN, CDR2 FVKESK. V shed 2 bases, J shed 5 bases, and the junction held 6 bases outside the gene matches. The CDR3 loop spans 15 amino acids. CDR3 region: CASSQFWGQGETQYF. The CDR3 region has the DNA TGTGCCAGCAGCCAATTCTGGGGACAGGGCGAGACCCAGTACTTC.

The rearrangement uses TRBV19 and TRBJ2-7; 8 nucleotides line up with TRBD1. Looked up from germline, CDR1 is LNHDA and CDR2 is SQIVND (reference sequence). The length of the CDR3 is 15 residues. V shed 4 bases, J shed 2 bases, and the junction held 7 bases outside the gene matches. The DNA for the CDR3 is TGTGCCAGTAGTACCGATGGACAGGGACCCTACGAGCAGTACTTC. This sequence encodes CASSTDGQGPYEQYF.

Only one count was recorded for this clone. The CDR3 nucleotides read TGTGCCAGCAGCCAAGCCCCGCAACAACACTACGAGCAGTACTTC. Translated: CASSQAPQQHYEQYF. The V gene is TRBV3-1 (or the pseudogene TRBV3-2), the J gene TRBJ2-7, with D unclear. The CDR3 has 15 residues. The germline gives CDR1 LGHDT, CDR2 YNNKEL (reference sequence). The germline V and J ends were trimmed by 1 base and 3 bases, with 13 bases remaining between them.

The V and J genes are TRBV11-2 and TRBJ2-5; 11 positions match TRBD2. Trimming cost V 3 bases and J 4 bases; bases outside gene matches: 7. CDR1 is SGHAT and CDR2 is FQNNGV in the germline V gene. This CDR3 has 16 amino acids. The CDR3 region is CASSFSGGAVGETQYF. The CDR3 nucleotides read TGTGCCAGCAGCTTTAGCGGGGGGGCTGTTGGAGAGACCCAGTACTTC.

The chain couples TRBV28 to TRBJ1-3; D is perhaps TRBD1 (5 bases). Germline V gene data show CDR1 as MDHEN and CDR2 as SYDVKM. The V and J ends lost 6 bases and 0 bases respectively, with 12 bases between them. This CDR3 is built from 15 residues. CDR3 sequence: CASRATGNSGNTIYF. The DNA of the CDR3 is TGTGCCAGCAGGGCTACAGGTAACTCTGGAAACACCATATATTTT.

The gene calls are TRBV19 and TRBJ2-2; D uncertain. Germline loops: CDR1 LNHDA, CDR2 SQIVND (reference sequence). The CDR3 extends over 13 amino acids. V shed 6 bases and J shed 6 bases, with 11 bases lying between them. CDR3 bases: TGTGCCAGTAGCCTCAGTTTTGCCGGGGAGCTGTTTTTT. This encodes CASSLSFAGELFF.

This sequence joins TRBV14 and TRBJ2-3, with D tentatively TRBD2 (6 bases). The CDR3 is 15 residues long. Germline CDR1 reads SGHDN; CDR2 reads FVKESK. Trimming pared 1 base from V and 4 bases from J, leaving 12 bases between. CDR3: CASSQAGRIADTQYF. In DNA, the CDR3 is TGTGCCAGCAGCCAAGCAGGGAGGATAGCAGATACGCAGTATTTT.

This clone was seen only once. This chain links TRBV12-3 or TRBV12-4 with TRBJ1-1, with D perhaps TRBD1 (5 bases). The CDR3 spans 13 residues. Deletions cut 2 bases from V and 3 bases from J, with 7 bases between. CDR3 loop: CASSLTGDTEAFF. The CDR3, as DNA: TGTGCCAGCAGTTTAACGGGGGACACTGAAGCTTTCTTT.

This sequence joins TRBV18 and TRBJ2-2, with 9 positions matching TRBD1. The CDR3 runs 15 residues. Trimming took 3 bases from V and 6 from J; bases not matched to a gene: 5. In germline, CDR1 is KGHSH, CDR2 LQKENI. CDR3 sequence (DNA): TGTGCCAGCTCACCGGGACAGGGACAGCCCGGGGAGCTGTTTTTT. It encodes CASSPGQGQPGELFF.

This clone was recorded a few times. The gene calls are TRBV5-1 and TRBJ1-4; D gene ambiguous. CDR3 length equals 16 residues. Deletions cut 0 bases from V and 2 bases from J, with 11 bases between. Germline V gene lookup returns CDR1 SGHRS and CDR2 YFSETQ. CDR3 sequence: CASSLAGGSTNEKLFF. The CDR3 DNA follows: TGCGCCAGCAGCTTGGCCGGCGGGTCGACTAATGAAAAACTGTTTTTT.

This clone was observed a single time. This chain connects TRBV2 to TRBJ1-6, with D perhaps TRBD1 (5 bases). The V and J ends lost 4 bases and 5 bases respectively, with 12 bases between them. The CDR3 consists of 15 residues. In germline, CDR1 is SNHLY, CDR2 FYNNEI. CDR3 sequence reads: CASSGGQQNNSPLHF. The CDR3 nucleotides are TGTGCCAGCAGTGGGGGCCAGCAAAATAATTCACCCCTCCACTTT.